This TCR beta chain was found in a study of CD8+CD57+ T cells in acquired aplastic anemia. This clonotype was detected ten times or more. Its antigen remains unknown. From germline, CDR1 is SGHTA and CDR2 FQGTGA. The trim removed 8 bases at V and 12 bases at J, leaving 16 bases unmatched. This CDR3 is 13 amino acids long. Notes on the study in general: No significant difference in CD8+ Simpson's diversity was found between patients and controls. Patients and controls shared 25 to 30 CD8+ CDR3 sequences, which appeared highly expressed in patients and within their immunodominant clones.

According to the study, genomic DNA was the template for TCR beta VDJ and CDR3 profiling. TCRdb recomputed calls from the reads with MiXCR, one row per CDR3 protein. The data hold under 250,000 distinct CDR3 sequences, with more than 40% observed a single time. Flow cytometry had shown expanded CD8+CD57+ cells in the patients chosen for sequencing. Every patient was diagnosed with severe acquired aplastic anemia. This TCR derives from a human donor with aplastic anemia. Sequencing used sorted CD4+, CD8+, or CD8+CD57+ T cells (not recorded which) from PBMCs. The gene calls are TRBV7-3 and TRBJ2-7, with 7 positions matching TRBD1. The CDR3 here is CASATLTGVESYF. Here the CDR3 DNA reads TGTGCCAGCGCGACCCTTACAGGGGTTGAGTCGTACTTC.